A selection of T cell receptor beta chains follows, all from one sample in a study of tumor and adjacent non-tumor tissue in lung cancer. Via MiXCR, TCRdb re-called the multiplex PCR reads, giving one row per CDR3 protein. This sample has about 100,000 distinct CDR3 sequences, with about 62% found just once. The sample consisted of distant non-tumor lung tissue. The receptors were gathered from a man younger than 45 with non-small cell lung cancer. CDR3s include the opening cysteine and the closing phenylalanine or tryptophan. The order of the fields is J gene, D gene, clone size, V gene, CDR3 protein, CDR3 DNA. A D gene is named only where the DNA matches it firmly. Clone sizes are given selectively: once, few, many, or a class where the clone is expanded.

TRBJ2-7,-,many,TRBV12-3/TRBV12-4,CASSSTGEQYF,TGTGCCAGCAGCTCAACCGGCGAGCAGTACTTC
TRBJ1-1,-,-,TRBV11-2,CASSHASGTRGTEAFF,TGTGCCAGCAGCCACGCCTCCGGGACAAGGGGCACTGAAGCTTTCTTT
TRBJ1-2,TRBD1,-,TRBV6-4,CASSDRVGYDYTF,TGTGCCAGCAGCGACAGGGTTGGGTATGACTACACTTTC
TRBJ2-6,-,-,TRBV11-2,CASSQGHISGANVLTF,TGTGCCAGCAGCCAAGGACACATCTCTGGGGCCAACGTCCTGACTTTC
TRBJ2-1,TRBD2,-,TRBV4-2,CASSHLTVTSGGGVQFF,TGTGCCAGCAGCCACCTAACCGTGACTAGCGGGGGGGGGGTGCAGTTCTTC
TRBJ2-3,-,few,TRBV20-1,CSLVPWSDTQYF,TGCTCACTGGTCCCCTGGTCAGATACGCAGTATTTT
TRBJ1-3,TRBD1,-,TRBV11-2,CASSRATGAGNTIYF,TGTGCCAGCAGTCGAGCCACAGGGGCTGGAAACACCATATATTTT
TRBJ2-1,TRBD1,once,TRBV11-1,CASRLAGGSYNELFF,TGTGCCAGCAGATTAGCAGGGGGTTCCTACAATGAGCTGTTCTTC
TRBJ2-1,-,many,TRBV6-5,CASSYSPDPNEQFF,TGTGCCAGCAGTTACTCTCCCGATCCTAATGAGCAGTTCTTC
TRBJ1-1,TRBD1,many,TRBV6-5,CASKGTGVMNTEAFF,TGTGCCAGCAAAGGGACAGGGGTCATGAACACTGAAGCTTTCTTT
TRBJ2-1,TRBD2,-,TRBV20-1,CSGPSGGLNEKFF,TGTAGTGGTCCTAGCGGGGGGTTAAATGAGAAGTTCTTC
TRBJ1-1,-,-,TRBV20-1,CSASPRTNTEAFF,TGCAGTGCTAGCCCCAGGACCAACACTGAAGCTTTCTTT
TRBJ2-5,TRBD2,-,TRBV20-1,CSARDLRLAEETLYF,TGCAGTGCTAGAGATTTGAGACTAGCGGAAGAGACCCTGTACTTT
TRBJ2-2,-,-,TRBV11-2,CASSLEGAGEMFF,TGTGCCAGCAGCTTAGAAGGGGCCGGGGAGATGTTTTTT
TRBJ2-2,-,-,TRBV18,CANRRTGSTGELFF,TGTGCCAATCGCAGAACAGGGAGCACCGGGGAGCTGTTTTTT
TRBJ1-1,-,-,TRBV20-1,CSAPLTGSDAFF,TGCAGTGCCCCTCTGACCGGGAGTGATGCTTTCTTT
TRBJ2-4,TRBD2,few,TRBV12-3/TRBV12-4,CTSNLGTSGGPGKNIQYF,TGTACCAGCAATTTGGGGACTAGCGGGGGGCCAGGCAAAAACATTCAGTACTTC
TRBJ1-3,-,few,TRBV20-1,CSARDLGYNSGNTIYF,TGCAGTGCTAGAGATTTGGGATACAACTCTGGAAACACGATATATTTT
TRBJ2-6,TRBD1,-,TRBV6-2/TRBV6-3,CVSSSRGPWANILTF,TGTGTCAGTAGTTCTAGGGGGCCCTGGGCCAACATCCTGACTTTC
TRBJ2-3,TRBD2,-,TRBV4-3,CASSPSAGGTDKQYF,TGCGCCAGCAGCCCGTCAGCGGGGGGCACAGATAAGCAGTATTTT
TRBJ2-1,-,many,TRBV6-5,CASSSQPDSYNEQFF,TGTGCCAGCAGCTCCCAACCCGACAGTTACAATGAGCAGTTCTTC
TRBJ2-1,-,-,TRBV11-3,CASSLGWGWDEQFF,TGTGCCAGCAGCTTAGGGTGGGGATGGGATGAGCAGTTCTTC
TRBJ1-2,-,-,TRBV11-1,CASRPGVGDYSYTF,TGTGCCAGCAGACCAGGGGTAGGAGACTATAGCTACACCTTC
TRBJ2-3,-,many,TRBV12-3/TRBV12-4,CASSSDRDTQYF,TGTGCCAGCAGTTCCGACAGAGATACGCAGTATTTT
TRBJ2-7,-,-,TRBV6-5,CASRPGGVVRQYF,TGTGCCAGCAGGCCAGGGGGGGTCGTGAGGCAGTACTTC
TRBJ2-7,-,-,TRBV11-2,CASSLTCGVGDGEQYF,TGTGCCAGCAGCTTAACCTGTGGCGTGGGGGATGGCGAGCAGTACTTC
TRBJ2-3,-,medium-sized,TRBV11-2,CASSLGSYTDTQYF,TGTGCCAGCAGCTTAGGGTCTTACACAGATACGCAGTATTTT
TRBJ2-7,-,-,TRBV7-9,CASSMTHYEQYF,TGTGCCAGCAGCATGACCCACTACGAGCAGTACTTC
TRBJ2-1,TRBD1,-,TRBV6-1,CANKDRVWVNEQFF,TGTGCCAATAAGGACAGGGTCTGGGTCAATGAGCAGTTCTTC
TRBJ2-7,-,-,TRBV4-3,CACSHGAGRGHEQYF,TGCGCCTGCAGCCATGGTGCAGGGAGAGGCCACGAGCAGTACTTC
TRBJ1-5,TRBD1,-,TRBV20-1,CSASTGTNQPQHF,TGCAGTGCCTCGACAGGGACCAATCAGCCCCAGCATTTT
TRBJ2-3,TRBD2,-,TRBV7-2,CASSLTGGPSDTQYF,TGTGCCAGCAGCTTAACGGGGGGGCCTTCGGATACGCAGTATTTT
TRBJ1-4,-,-,TRBV10-1,CASSESMHEKLLF,TGCGCCAGCAGTGAGTCAATGCACGAAAAACTGCTTTTT
TRBJ2-7,TRBD2,-,TRBV11-2,CASTSGGRDEQYF,TGCGCCAGCACCTCGGGCGGGAGGGACGAGCAGTACTTC
TRBJ2-7,-,-,TRBV11-2,CASSLDVGGFNEQHF,TGTGCCAGCAGCTTGGATGTGGGGGGATTTAACGAGCAGCACTTC
TRBJ2-1,TRBD2,-,TRBV11-2,CASSPRGSGIWYNEQIF,TGTGCCAGCAGCCCTCGAGGTAGCGGGATATGGTACAATGAGCAGATTTTC
TRBJ2-2,TRBD2,-,TRBV20-1,CNARELAGRELFF,TGCAATGCTAGGGAGCTAGCGGGAAGGGAACTGTTTTTT
TRBJ2-1,-,-,TRBV7-9,CASSLPQGGTSNKQFF,TGTGCCAGCAGCCTACCCCAGGGAGGCACGAGCAATAAGCAGTTCTTC
TRBJ2-7,TRBD2,-,TRBV11-2,CTSSGRGEQYF,TGTACCAGTAGCGGGAGGGGCGAGCAGTACTTC
TRBJ1-1,TRBD1,-,TRBV16,CASGDRGLWVTEAFF,TGTGCCAGCGGAGACAGGGGGCTTTGGGTCACTGAAGCTTTCTTT
TRBJ1-5,-,-,TRBV20-1,CSASMGGRNRNQPQHF,TGTAGTGCTAGTATGGGGGGAAGAAATCGCAATCAGCCCCAGCATTTT
TRBJ1-1,-,once,TRBV4-3,CASSPIVWSPTEAFF,TGCGCCAGCAGCCCCATCGTATGGTCGCCCACTGAAGCTTTCTTT
TRBJ1-1,TRBD1,many,TRBV12-3/TRBV12-4,CASSPDRAEAFF,TGTGCCAGCAGTCCGGACAGGGCTGAAGCTTTCTTT
TRBJ2-3,-,many,TRBV6-5,CASSQARMGTDTQYF,TGTGCCAGCAGTCAAGCTCGGATGGGCACAGATACGCAGTATTTT
TRBJ1-5,TRBD1,many,TRBV5-6,CASSPGAGGSNQPQHF,TGTGCCAGCAGCCCCGGGGCAGGGGGAAGCAATCAGCCCCAGCATTTT
TRBJ2-7,TRBD1,-,TRBV12-3/TRBV12-4,CASSLWDRVVYF,TGTGCCAGCAGTTTATGGGACAGGGTCGTTTACTTC
TRBJ2-4,TRBD1,-,TRBV11-2,CASSFTDRRHVQYF,TGTGCCAGCAGTTTCACGGACAGGCGTCACGTTCAGTACTTC
TRBJ2-2,-,few,TRBV4-1,CASSQESGVTGELVF,TGCGCCAGCAGCCAAGAATCGGGGGTAACCGGGGAGCTGGTTTTT
TRBJ1-1,TRBD1,-,TRBV12-3/TRBV12-4,CASSPGQVFSIFF,TGTGCTAGCAGTCCTGGACAGGTGTTTTCAATTTTCTTT
TRBJ2-7,-,medium-sized,TRBV11-2,CASSFYYEQYF,TGTGCCAGCAGCTTTTACTACGAGCAGTACTTC
TRBJ2-7,-,-,TRBV12-3/TRBV12-4,CAINHRGRPPHEQYF,TGTGCCATCAACCATCGGGGGCGACCTCCCCACGAACAGTACTTC